A selection of T cell receptor beta chains follows, all from one sample in a study of T cell repertoires in cytomegalovirus infection. TCRdb used MiXCR to reprocess the reads, holding one entry per CDR3 protein. Of roughly 180,000 distinct CDR3 sequences in the sample, about 18% were seen once. The sample was CD8+ T cells from PBMCs. Receptors were obtained from a human donor in good health (CMV status not recorded). Some clones in this sample may be carry-over from other donors' samples. Both conserved end residues are part of each CDR3. The D gene is left open where the match is weak. Rows may omit the clone size; those that give it use once, few, many or a size class.

-	-	TRBV7-9	TRBJ2-1	CASSLVGWNEQFF	TGTGCCAGCAGCTTAGTGGGGTGGAATGAGCAGTTCTTC
few	TRBD1	TRBV19	TRBJ1-1	CASSLGTARLNTEAFF	TGTGCCAGTAGTCTAGGGACAGCTAGATTGAACACTGAAGCTTTCTTT
-	-	TRBV5-6	TRBJ1-4	CASSLSDGATNEKLFF	TGTGCCAGCAGCCTATCGGACGGAGCAACTAATGAAAAACTGTTTTTT
-	TRBD1	TRBV20-1	TRBJ1-6	CSARDPGTGNSPLHF	TGCAGTGCTAGAGATCCCGGGACAGGGAATTCACCCCTCCACTTT
few	-	TRBV12-5	TRBJ2-2	CASALTGELFF	TGTGCTAGTGCCCTAACCGGGGAGCTGTTTTTT
-	-	TRBV12-3/TRBV12-4	TRBJ1-2	CASSLRFYGYTF	TGTGCCAGCAGTTTAAGGTTTTATGGCTACACCTTC
-	-	TRBV7-9	TRBJ2-1	CASSLGDREQFF	TGTGCCAGCAGCTTAGGTGACAGAGAGCAGTTCTTC
-	TRBD1	TRBV6-2/TRBV6-3	TRBJ1-1	CASSFRRGTGNTEAFF	TGTGCCAGCAGTTTCCGGAGAGGGACAGGGAACACTGAAGCTTTCTTT
-	-	TRBV6-2/TRBV6-3	TRBJ2-7	CASSYSPRVQSYEQYF	TGTGCCAGCAGTTACTCGCCCAGGGTTCAGTCCTACGAGCAGTACTTC
-	TRBD1	TRBV7-9	TRBJ1-1	CASSLVTGGLDTEAFF	TGTGCCAGCAGCTTAGTGACAGGGGGTTTGGACACTGAAGCTTTCTTT
few	TRBD1	TRBV5-6	TRBJ1-1	CASSRDRGLTEAFF	TGTGCCAGCAGCCGGGACAGGGGGTTGACTGAAGCTTTCTTT
-	-	TRBV24-1	TRBJ1-1	CATRGSGETEAFF	TGTGCCACCCGGGGGTCCGGGGAGACTGAAGCTTTCTTT
few	-	TRBV7-2	TRBJ2-7	CASSLDSWESYEQYF	TGTGCCAGCAGCTTAGATTCATGGGAGTCCTACGAGCAGTACTTC
few	TRBD1	TRBV6-2/TRBV6-3	TRBJ2-2	CASTSTGSAGELFF	TGTGCCAGCACTTCGACAGGGTCAGCCGGGGAGCTGTTTTTT
few	-	TRBV4-1	TRBJ1-1	CASSPRGEQNTEAFF	TGCGCCAGCAGCCCCCGCGGCGAGCAGAACACTGAAGCTTTCTTT
-	-	TRBV7-6	TRBJ2-7	CASSLAGSLDEQYF	TGTGCCAGCAGCTTAGCAGGGAGCTTGGACGAGCAGTACTTC
few	-	TRBV6-5	TRBJ2-1	CASSPVGLNEQFF	TGTGCCAGCAGTCCCGTAGGGTTGAATGAGCAGTTCTTC
few	-	TRBV4-1	TRBJ2-2	CASSQRLDTGELFF	TGCGCCAGCAGCCAAAGGCTGGACACCGGGGAGCTGTTTTTT
-	-	TRBV12-3/TRBV12-4	TRBJ2-3	CASSFEGGRGTQYF	TGTGCCAGCAGTTTCGAGGGGGGGCGGGGTACGCAGTATTTT
-	-	TRBV14	TRBJ1-4	CASSQVFVGATNEKLFF	TGTGCCAGCAGCCAAGTATTTGTCGGGGCAACTAATGAAAAACTGTTTTTT
-	TRBD1	TRBV7-9	TRBJ2-2	CASSSLQGAPNTGELFF	TGTGCCAGCAGCTCCCTACAGGGGGCGCCGAACACCGGGGAGCTGTTTTTT
few	-	TRBV2	TRBJ1-5	CASSEGGYNQPQHF	TGTGCCAGCAGTGAAGGGGGATACAATCAGCCCCAGCATTTT
few	-	TRBV6-1	TRBJ1-4	CASSYDPLGELFF	TGTGCCAGCAGTTACGACCCCCTAGGGGAACTGTTTTTT
few	TRBD1	TRBV9	TRBJ1-2	CASRTGAYGYTF	TGTGCCAGCAGGACAGGGGCCTATGGCTACACCTTC
-	-	TRBV28	TRBJ2-7	CASTPGVYEQYF	TGTGCCAGCACCCCGGGCGTATACGAGCAGTACTTC
few	TRBD1	TRBV7-2	TRBJ1-2	CASSVGTGTNYGYTF	TGTGCCAGCAGCGTCGGGACAGGGACTAACTATGGCTACACCTTC
-	-	TRBV7-9	TRBJ1-1	CASSKQGNEAFF	TGTGCCAGCAGCAAACAGGGTAACGAAGCTTTCTTT
-	-	TRBV12-3/TRBV12-4	TRBJ1-1	CASSPRAQNSVGLNTEAFF	TGTGCCAGCAGTCCCCGGGCCCAGAACTCCGTTGGTTTGAACACTGAAGCTTTCTTT
few	TRBD1	TRBV27	TRBJ1-4	CASSLSGGQGGEKLFF	TGTGCCAGCAGTTTATCAGGAGGACAGGGAGGTGAAAAACTGTTTTTT
-	TRBD1	TRBV20-1	TRBJ2-7	CSVLSGQGSDEQYF	TGCAGTGTCCTCTCGGGACAGGGCTCCGACGAGCAGTACTTC
-	TRBD1	TRBV27	TRBJ2-2	CATRTGRNTGELFF	TGTGCCACTCGGACAGGGAGGAACACCGGGGAGCTGTTTTTT
many	-	TRBV7-9	TRBJ1-2	CASSDSGIPYGYTF	TGTGCCAGCAGCGATTCCGGGATCCCCTATGGCTACACCTTC
few	-	TRBV28	TRBJ2-4	CASSLGTIVQYF	TGTGCCAGCAGTTTGGGGACGATCGTTCAGTACTTC
few	TRBD1	TRBV28	TRBJ1-2	CASSGGQGHGYTF	TGTGCCAGCAGTGGGGGACAGGGGCATGGCTACACCTTC
few	TRBD2	TRBV29-1	TRBJ2-3	CSVGMTSLWADTQYF	TGCAGCGTTGGCATGACTAGCCTTTGGGCAGATACGCAGTATTTT
many	-	TRBV10-3	TRBJ1-2	CAIRDTDLNYGYTF	TGTGCCATCAGGGACACCGACCTTAACTATGGCTACACCTTC
few	TRBD1	TRBV20-1	TRBJ2-1	CSASPRDRVYNEQFF	TGCAGTGCCAGCCCCCGGGACAGGGTCTACAATGAGCAGTTCTTC